These 12 T cell receptor beta chains came from one sample sequenced in a study of spatial heterogeneity in lung cancer. The time point: sample taken at primary tumor resection. TCRdb called the 5' RACE reads again in MiXCR, with one record for every CDR3 protein. The table has around 66,000 distinct CDR3 sequences, nearly 6.5% seen once. Material: PBMCs, obtained at surgery. The receptors were gathered from a female donor with early-stage non-small cell lung cancer.

This clonotype has at least ten counts. The chain recombines TRBV10-3 with TRBJ2-1; possibly TRBD2 for D (6 bases). CDR1 is ENHRY, CDR2 SYGVKD, per germline. This CDR3 comprises 13 residues. Trimming shortened V by 8 bases and J by 5 bases, and 13 bases separated the two germline ends. The CDR3 loop reads CAIGGSGDNEQFF. The CDR3 bases are TGTGCCATCGGGGGTTCGGGAGACAATGAGCAGTTCTTC.

The sample holds many counts of this clonotype. The gene calls are TRBV5-4 and TRBJ1-4; unclear D gene. Germline V lookup: CDR1 SGHNT, CDR2 YYREEE (reference sequence). Trimming cost V 3 bases and J 7 bases, with 13 bases left between them. CDR3 size: 14 residues. The CDR3 DNA reads as TGTGCCAGCAGCTCGGACCCGGAGGCTGAAAAACTGTTTTTT. Amino acids: CASSSDPEAEKLFF.

The rearrangement uses TRBV2 and TRBJ2-6; no reliable D call. This CDR3 contains 17 residues. Deletions cut 6 bases from V and 0 bases from J, with 15 bases between. Germline CDR1 SNHLY, CDR2 FYNNEI. CDR3 nucleotides: TGTGCCAGCAGACCCACGTCACGGCGCTCTGGGGCCAACGTCCTGACTTTC. This translates into CASRPTSRRSGANVLTF.

This clonotype was observed a handful of times. The J gene is TRBJ1-2, the V gene TRBV6-5; D may be TRBD1 (6 bases). The CDR3 loop spans 15 amino acids. Trimming left V 6 bases short and J 0 bases short, with 14 bases between. Germline CDR1 reads MNHEY; CDR2 reads SVGAGI. CDR3 amino acids: CASSRTGAANYGYTF. The CDR3 DNA follows: TGTGCCAGCAGCAGAACGGGGGCTGCTAACTATGGCTACACCTTC.

The chain links TRBV25-1 to TRBJ1-2; D uncertain. Germline CDR1 MGHDK, CDR2 SYGVNS. This CDR3 is 14 amino acids long. V lost 3 bases and J lost 0, with 8 bases in between. The CDR3 loop reads CASSDPLANYGYTF. CDR3 nucleotide sequence: TGTGCCAGCAGTGATCCCTTAGCTAACTATGGCTACACCTTC.

In this sample, this clonotype turned up many times. The chain recombines TRBV27 with TRBJ2-2, with D perhaps matching TRBD1 or TRBD2 (5 bases each). Germline V lookup: CDR1 MNHEY, CDR2 SMNVEV (reference sequence). The CDR3 totals 12 residues. V was pared by 9 bases and J by 6 bases, with 11 bases between. The CDR3 reads CASWGWAGELFF. The CDR3 DNA follows: TGTGCCAGTTGGGGGTGGGCCGGGGAGCTGTTTTTT.

This clonotype has a count of ten or more. The chain combines TRBV4-1 with TRBJ1-5; tentatively, D is TRBD1 (6 bases). In germline, CDR1 is MGHRA, CDR2 YSYEKL. The CDR3 sequence is 19 residues long. The germline V and J ends were trimmed by 3 bases and 4 bases, with 25 bases remaining between them. The CDR3 DNA follows: TGCGCCAGCAGCCATCCTCAGCGGGGCAGGGGAGGTTGGAATCAGCCCCAGCATTTT. Translation gives CASSHPQRGRGGWNQPQHF.

This clonotype has ten or more counts. J is TRBJ2-3 and V is TRBV29-1; either TRBD1 or TRBD2 may supply D (5 bases each). CDR3 length equals 14 residues. Trimming cost V 8 bases and J 3 bases, with 18 bases left between them. CDR1 is SQVTM and CDR2 is ANQGSEA in the germline V gene. CDR3 DNA: TGCAGCTCCGTGGGGCGAGCGGTAACAGATACGCAGTATTTT. This gives the protein CSSVGRAVTDTQYF.

V usage is TRBV20-1 and J usage is TRBJ2-4; D possibly corresponds to TRBD2 (5 bases). CDR3 length: 16 amino acids. V was shortened by 6 bases and J by 0 bases, with 18 bases between the two germline ends. Germline lookup yields CDR1 DFQATT and CDR2 SNEGSKA (reference sequence). Here the CDR3 reads CSASAGGKAAKNIQYF. DNA for the CDR3: TGCAGTGCCAGCGCCGGAGGAAAGGCAGCCAAAAACATTCAGTACTTC.

The rearrangement links TRBV5-6 to TRBJ1-1; D is possibly TRBD1 (5 bases). Deletions cut 7 bases from V and 1 base from J, with 14 bases between. This CDR3 spans 14 amino acids. The germline gives CDR1 SGHDT, CDR2 YYEEEE. Here the CDR3 DNA reads TGTGCCAGCGGCCGGGGCAGGGCGAACACTGAAGCTTTCTTT. It translates to CASGRGRANTEAFF.

There are many counts of this clonotype. The chain is built from TRBV23-1 and TRBJ2-3, with 10 nucleotides matching TRBD1. TRBV23-1 is assigned to the ORF class and has an uncertain function. This CDR3 region has 15 residues. The trim removed 2 bases at V and 4 bases at J, leaving 3 bases unmatched. The CDR3 nucleotides are TGCGCCAGCAGTCAAGACAGGGGGCCCCCAGATACGCAGTATTTT. Amino acids: CASSQDRGPPDTQYF.

This clonotype appeared a few times. The rearrangement joins TRBV7-2 to TRBJ2-3; 7 nucleotides align to TRBD1. Germline V gene lookup returns CDR1 SGHTA and CDR2 FQGNSA. V shed 1 base, J shed 4 bases, and the junction held 5 bases outside the gene matches. The CDR3 contains 15 residues. CDR3 nucleotide sequence: TGTGCCAGCAGCTTAGGGGTAGGGGGCGCAGATACGCAGTATTTT. As protein: CASSLGVGGADTQYF.